This record looks at one T cell receptor (beta chain) sequence and its context. The antigen is unknown. This sample is part of a study of shared clonotypes between healthy human individuals. CDR1 and CDR2 from the germline V gene are SGHTA and FQGNSA. Trimming shortened V by 5 bases and J by 3 bases, and 11 bases separated the two germline ends. The CDR3 covers 13 residues. CD4+ cell separation produced CD45RA+ naive and CD45RA-negative memory subsets. Study results and limitations: Sharing of clonotypes among donors was expected to vary with sequencing depth.

For sorted subsets, roughly 200 ng DNA per replicate equaled some 27,000 T cell genomes. Libraries were prepared by immunoSEQ multiplex PCR; TCRdb keeps only in-frame clonotypes and omits some of them. This table has fewer than 1.6 million clones, approximately 98.5% appearing once. Sequences were obtained from naive CD4+ T cells sorted from blood. Subset in this sample: CD45RA+ positively selected. This TCR derives from a man aged 25 to 40 in good health. The V and J genes are TRBV7-2 and TRBJ2-7; D is possibly TRBD1 (6 bases). The DNA for the CDR3 is TGTGCCAGCAGCACCTTACAGGGCTACGAGCAGTACTTC. Its protein is CASSTLQGYEQYF.